This T cell receptor (beta chain) is from a study of cytomegalovirus exposure and HLA in healthy donors. Study conclusions and caveats: For most TCR sequences rarity was the rule, although some public TCRs occurred in many donors.

Germline V gene lookup returns CDR1 SGHTA and CDR2 FQGNSA. V lost 5 bases, J lost 6 bases, and 20 bases lay in between. The CDR3 contains 15 residues. 60 Vbeta and 13 Jbeta primers were used in PCR. Method: immunoSEQ multiplex PCR; TCRdb's copy keeps in-frame clones and lacks some. The repertoire includes approximately 150,000 clones, over 65% of them detected once, and around 2.5% sits in the top ten. Regarding this clone: Its antigen is unidentified.

This receptor was taken from a male donor in good health and CMV-seronegative. The chain links TRBV7-2 to TRBJ2-7, with D possibly matching TRBD2 (6 bases). Sample: PBMCs. The CDR3 nucleotides are TGTGCCAGCAGCGCGACTAGTTTTGGGCTTGGCGAGCAGTACTTC. This sequence encodes CASSATSFGLGEQYF.